The clone carrying this T cell receptor beta chain occurred many times. Antigen specificity is unknown. Germline V CDR1 and CDR2: MDHEN, SYDVKM. Trimming removed 7 bases from V and 1 base from J; junction bases left unmatched: 5. The CDR3 spans 14 residues. Stated time point: persistent/refractory GD, antithyroid drugs over 5 years with positive TRAb. The authors made the TCR library using RNA they extracted from PBMCs. The sample is drawn from a study of regulatory T cells in long-lasting Graves disease. Study-wide findings and caveats: Persistent patients shared under 3,000 public clonotypes among themselves. Newly diagnosed patients shared fewer, at about a thousand.

With iRepertoire HTBI primers and Arm-PCR of CDR3 regions, TCR beta libraries were built. Methods used by the authors: Samples revealed under 65 TRBV and some 15 TRBJ segments. TCRdb recomputed calls from the multiplex PCR reads with MiXCR, one row per CDR3 protein. The V and J calls were not made by the authors but by TCRdb's processing. The sample has hundreds of thousands of distinct CDR3 sequences, 20% to 25% seen once. The chain couples TRBV28 to TRBJ1-2, with TRBD1 matching 8 bases. This specimen was peripheral blood mononuclear cells (PBMCs), taken when the disease was refractory, from a patient treated with antithyroid drugs. The receptor's source is a female donor with Graves disease. CDR3: CASTSQGDNYGYTF. The CDR3 coding sequence is TGTGCCAGCACCTCACAGGGGGATAACTATGGCTACACCTTC.